These 16 T cell receptor beta chains share one sample of origin, sequenced in a study of CD8 T cells in Susac syndrome. Reverse transcription of roughly 0.5 to 1 ug RNA was carried out with random hexamers. TCRdb fed the immunoSEQ multiplex PCR reads into MiXCR, producing one record per CDR3 protein. Here the sample spans some 450,000 distinct CDR3 sequences, approximately 85% being singletons. Sequenced input: CD8+ T cells from PBMCs. These receptors were obtained from a human donor with multiple sclerosis.

The CDR3 nucleotides read TGTGCCAGCAGCTCGATTCCGACACTAGCGGGAATTAATGAGCAGTTCTTC. Translated, it gives CASSSIPTLAGINEQFF. This chain links TRBV3-1 with TRBJ2-1; 10 bases are a match to TRBD2. CDR1 and CDR2 (germline): LGHDT, YNNKEL (reference sequence). Losses at the gene ends were 5 bases for V and 7 bases for J; bases not matched to a gene: 14. The CDR3 consists of 17 residues.

As concerns this clonotype: One junction end disagrees with the germline gene, perhaps due to a read error. The J gene is TRBJ2-7, the V gene TRBV7-9, with a weak D call TRBD1 (6 bases). CDR1 is SEHNR and CDR2 is FQNEAQ in the germline V gene (reference sequence). The length of the CDR3 is 13 residues. CDR3 bases: TGCGCCAGCAGTTCGACAGGTTCCTACGAGCAGTACTTC. Residues: CASSSTGSYEQYF.

The V gene is TRBV27, the J gene TRBJ2-3; TRBD1 agrees at 9 bases. Per the germline V gene, CDR1 is MNHEY and CDR2 is SMNVEV (reference sequence). The trim removed 6 bases at V and 4 bases at J, leaving 8 bases unmatched. The CDR3 spans 15 residues. CDR3: CASRLPGTGSDTQYF. The CDR3 DNA reads TGTGCCAGCAGACTACCGGGGACAGGGTCAGATACGCAGTATTTT.

The rearrangement links TRBV30 to TRBJ1-1; D is uncertain. Between the trimmed V and J ends, which lost 0 bases and 6 bases, there was a span of 5 bases. The CDR3 is 11 amino acids. Germline CDR1 is GTSNPN and CDR2 is SVGIG (reference sequence). The CDR3 DNA reads as TGTGCCTGGAGTGTACTATCTGAAGCTTTCTTT. This codes for CAWSVLSEAFF.

The genes are TRBV7-9 and TRBJ2-2; 9 nucleotides match TRBD2. With V trimmed by 5 bases and J by 9 bases, 4 bases remained unmatched. Germline CDR1 is SEHNR and CDR2 is FQNEAQ (reference sequence). The CDR3 covers 13 residues. The CDR3 is CASSVSGSRELFF. Written as DNA, the CDR3 is TGTGCCAGCAGCGTTAGCGGGAGCCGGGAGCTGTTTTTT.

This chain links TRBV5-8 with TRBJ2-3; no firm D call. The CDR3 is 17 residues long. V was cut by 0 bases and J by 0 bases, with 14 bases left in between. Germline assignment: CDR1 SGHTS and CDR2 YDEGEE. CDR3 loop: CASSLVNVGTSTDTQYF. The CDR3 nucleotides are TGTGCCAGCAGCTTGGTAAATGTCGGAACTAGCACAGATACGCAGTATTTT.

CDR3 DNA: TGTGCCACCAGCCGAACAACGGGGAGCGATGAGCAGTTCTTC. Its protein product is CATSRTTGSDEQFF. The chain couples TRBV24-1 to TRBJ2-1; the D gene is possibly TRBD2 (5 bases). Trimming took 7 bases from V and 8 from J, leaving 17 bases between them. The CDR3 runs 14 residues. Germline CDR1 reads KGHDR; CDR2 reads SFDVKD.

V gene TRBV7-8 combines with J gene TRBJ1-5; D remains ambiguous. CDR1 is SGHVS and CDR2 is FQNEAQ in the germline V gene. The CDR3 totals 13 residues. The ends were cut back, 5 bases at V and 6 bases at J, with 11 bases in the middle. The CDR3 nucleotides read TGTGCCAGCAGCCCTCGGGTCGGTCAGCCCCAGCATTTT. This gives the protein CASSPRVGQPQHF.

The chain links TRBV10-3 to TRBJ2-7; D is unresolved. CDR1 ENHRY and CDR2 SYGVKD come from the germline V gene. V was clipped by 11 bases and J by 4 bases, with 18 bases between them. The CDR3 is made up of 13 amino acids. DNA for the CDR3: TGTGCCGTCAAGAACGAGGATGGGTACGAGCAGTACTTC. This gives the protein CAVKNEDGYEQYF.

This clonotype was counted a few times. This chain uses TRBV29-1 with TRBJ1-1, with D perhaps matching TRBD1 (6 bases). The V end lost 6 bases, the J end lost 5 bases, and 19 bases lay between the germline ends. The germline V gene has CDR1 SQVTM and CDR2 ANQGSEA. The CDR3 loop spans 14 amino acids. This CDR3 is CSVPPRGVETEAFF. The CDR3 region has the DNA TGCAGCGTCCCCCCAAGGGGGGTCGAAACTGAAGCTTTCTTT.

V is TRBV12-3 or TRBV12-4 and J is TRBJ1-4; D is perhaps TRBD1 (5 bases). This CDR3 region has 15 residues. V lost 4 bases and J 6 bases, leaving 15 bases between the germline ends. Here the CDR3 DNA reads TGTGCCAGCAGTTACCGACGGGGCGGGGATGAAAAACTGTTTTTT. Its protein is CASSYRRGGDEKLFF.

This clonotype was detected only a few times. The rearrangement links TRBV6-1 to TRBJ2-7, with 14 bases that match TRBD2. J was trimmed by 6 bases and V by 3 bases; bases with no gene match: 4. Germline-derived CDR1 and CDR2 are MNHNS and SASEGT. The CDR3 has 15 amino acids. This chain's CDR3 is CASSEPGLAGVEQYF. CDR3 nucleotide sequence: TGTGCCAGCAGTGAGCCGGGACTAGCGGGAGTCGAGCAGTACTTC.

The chain combines TRBV12-3 or TRBV12-4 with TRBJ1-2; unclear D gene. Trimming cost V 3 bases and J 7 bases, with 15 bases left between them. The CDR3 sequence is 14 residues long. The CDR3 loop reads CASSFLLITCGYTF. Here the CDR3 DNA reads TGTGCCAGCAGTTTTTTGCTAATAACCTGTGGCTACACCTTC.

The chain recombines TRBV6-1 with TRBJ2-2; the D gene is possibly TRBD1 (6 bases). Germline V gene sequence: CDR1 MNHNS, CDR2 SASEGT. V shed 3 bases and J shed 1 base, with 12 bases lying between them. The CDR3 runs to 16 residues. CDR3 region: CASSDNPGQNTGELFF. DNA of the CDR3: TGTGCCAGCAGTGATAATCCGGGACAGAACACCGGGGAGCTGTTTTTT.

The rearrangement links TRBV20-1 to TRBJ2-1; TRBD2 matches 13 bases. Germline loops: CDR1 DFQATT, CDR2 SNEGSKA (reference sequence). CDR3 length: 15 residues. With V trimmed by 5 bases and J by 4 bases, 5 bases remained unmatched. CDR3 sequence: CSARTSGSWYNEQFF. DNA of the CDR3: TGCAGTGCTCGGACTAGCGGGAGTTGGTACAATGAGCAGTTCTTC.

The rearrangement uses TRBV6-5 and TRBJ1-6; D call uncertain. V lost 2 bases and J lost 4, with 6 bases in between. The germline CDR1 and CDR2 sequences are MNHEY and SVGAGI. The length of the CDR3 is 14 residues. This CDR3 is CASSYGDYNSPLHF. CDR3 DNA: TGTGCCAGCAGTTACGGGGATTATAATTCACCCCTCCACTTT.